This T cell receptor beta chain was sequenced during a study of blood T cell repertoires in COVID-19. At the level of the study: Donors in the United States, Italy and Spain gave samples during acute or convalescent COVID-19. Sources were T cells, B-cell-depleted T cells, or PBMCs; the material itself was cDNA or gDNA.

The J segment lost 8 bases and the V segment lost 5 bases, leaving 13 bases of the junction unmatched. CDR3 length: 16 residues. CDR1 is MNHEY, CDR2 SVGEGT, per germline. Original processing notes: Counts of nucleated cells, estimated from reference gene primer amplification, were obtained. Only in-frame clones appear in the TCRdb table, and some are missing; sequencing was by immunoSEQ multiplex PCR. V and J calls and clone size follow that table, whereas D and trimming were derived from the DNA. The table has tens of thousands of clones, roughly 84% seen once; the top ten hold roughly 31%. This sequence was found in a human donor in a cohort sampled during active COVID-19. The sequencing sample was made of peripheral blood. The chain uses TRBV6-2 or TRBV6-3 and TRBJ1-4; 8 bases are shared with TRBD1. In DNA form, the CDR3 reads TGTGCCAGCAGTGCCCCCCGGACAGGGTCGGTGGAAAAACTGTTTTTT. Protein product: CASSAPRTGSVEKLFF.